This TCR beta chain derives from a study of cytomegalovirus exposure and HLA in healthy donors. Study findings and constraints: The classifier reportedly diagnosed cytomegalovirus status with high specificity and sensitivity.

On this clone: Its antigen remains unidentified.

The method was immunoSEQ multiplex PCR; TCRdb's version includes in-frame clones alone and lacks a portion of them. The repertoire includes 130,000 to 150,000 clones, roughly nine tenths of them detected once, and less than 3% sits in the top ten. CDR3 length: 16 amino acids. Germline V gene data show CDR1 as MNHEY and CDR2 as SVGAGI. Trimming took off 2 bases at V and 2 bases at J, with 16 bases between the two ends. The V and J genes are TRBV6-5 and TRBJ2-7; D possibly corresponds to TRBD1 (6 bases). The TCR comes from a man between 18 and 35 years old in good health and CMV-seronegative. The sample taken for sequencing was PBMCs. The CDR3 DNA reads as TGTGCCAGCAGTTACCTAACTCCTGGGACAACCTACGAGCAGTACTTC. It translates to CASSYLTPGTTYEQYF.